This T cell receptor (beta chain) comes out of a study of OX40 agonist ivuxolimab in advanced cancers. About this clone itself: Its antigen remains unidentified.

Germline trimming cut 2 bases from V and 0 bases from J; bases unmatched to any gene: 3. CDR1 is SGHAT, CDR2 FQNNGV, per germline. CDR3 length: 15 amino acids. TCRdb keeps only in-frame clones here, not all; method: immunoSEQ multiplex PCR. Of under 200,000 clones listed, 85% to 95% were seen once; the top ten hold under 0.4%. Study-level findings and limits: Antigen specificity of clonally expanded peripheral T cells was not established. Low normalized clonal expansion also occurred in some nonresponding patients. Averaging showed that CD8+ T cells had more expanded clones than CD4+ did.

The chain carries TRBV11-2 and TRBJ2-7; TRBD1 agrees at 8 bases. The sequence came from an adult with an advanced solid tumor such as melanoma, head and neck, liver or kidney cancer. Sequences were derived from CD4+ or CD8+ T cells sorted from blood, sampled in a trial of the OX40 agonist ivuxolimab. CDR3: CASSLRDRSSYEQYF. Here the CDR3 DNA reads TGTGCCAGCAGCTTAAGGGACAGGAGCTCCTACGAGCAGTACTTC.